This T cell receptor (beta chain) was sequenced in a study of CD8+ T cells in alopecia areata. Regarding the study as a whole: With patients, TCR sharing proved less clear than in mice, a difference possibly related to HLA. Lesional scalp exceeded normal scalp in clonality, especially in alopecia totalis/universalis.

TCR sequencing used cDNA made by reverse transcription of extracted RNA. Assay used: immunoSEQ multiplex PCR; TCRdb lists only in-frame clones, some missing. Of some 170,000 clones listed, around 63% are singletons. Sorting of CD4+ and CD8+ T cells was performed on PBMCs. Germline V gene data show CDR1 as SQVTM and CDR2 as ANQGSEA. V was clipped by 4 bases and J by 4 bases, with 11 bases between them. There are 13 residues in the CDR3. This clone was counted only a few times. What it binds is not known. The origin of this receptor is a human donor with alopecia areata. The material was CD4+ T cells sorted from blood, obtained at week 0. The chain recombines TRBV29-1 with TRBJ1-5, with D maybe TRBD1 (6 bases). CDR3 DNA: TGCAGCGTTGGGGGGGCCTTGAATCAGCCCCAGCATTTT. Encoded protein: CSVGGALNQPQHF.